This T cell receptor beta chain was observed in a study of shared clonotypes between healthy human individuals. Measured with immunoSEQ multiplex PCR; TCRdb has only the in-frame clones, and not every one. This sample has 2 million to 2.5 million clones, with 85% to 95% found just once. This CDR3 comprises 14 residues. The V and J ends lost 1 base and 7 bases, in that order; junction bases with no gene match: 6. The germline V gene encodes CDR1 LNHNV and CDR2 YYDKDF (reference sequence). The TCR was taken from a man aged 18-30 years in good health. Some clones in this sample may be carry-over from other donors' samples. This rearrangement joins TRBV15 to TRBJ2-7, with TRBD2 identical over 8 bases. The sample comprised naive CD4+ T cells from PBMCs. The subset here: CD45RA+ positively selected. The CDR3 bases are TGTGCCACCAGCAGAGGGATGGCTAGCGGGGAGCAGTACTTC. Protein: CATSRGMASGEQYF.